This T cell receptor (beta chain) was identified during a study of T cell responses to AZD1222 COVID-19 vaccine. Profiling relied on immunoSEQ multiplex PCR, and the TCRdb table lists in-frame clones only, not all of them. The table shows 40,000 to 50,000 clones, with around four fifths occurring only once. To note about this clone: Its specificity is not known.

Whole-study findings and limits: The sample set comprised mostly white British donors with more females, and clonal diversity was possibly underestimated.

Germline V gene lookup returns CDR1 MGHDK and CDR2 SYGVNS. The V end lost 3 bases, the J end lost 8 bases, and 11 bases lay between the germline ends. The CDR3 length is 13 residues. The sequence derives from an adult who received the AZD1222 COVID-19 vaccine. The V call is TRBV25-1, the J call TRBJ2-1; no definite D call. Specimen: peripheral blood, collected 28 days after the second AZD1222 dose. The CDR3 DNA follows: TGTGCCAGCAGTGATGGCAGGTCCGATGAGCAGTTCTTC. Protein: CASSDGRSDEQFF.